This TCR beta chain was obtained from a study of T-cell reconstitution after alpha-beta-depleted transplantation in children. V lost 4 bases, J lost 3 bases, and 13 bases lay in between. CDR3 length: 14 residues. Germline CDR1 and CDR2: MNHEY and SMNVEV (reference sequence). This clonotype has just a few counts. Library preparation (for TCRbeta) was performed with unique molecular identifiers. TCRdb redid the calling of the PCR reads with MiXCR, one entry per CDR3 protein. The data contain about 610,000 distinct CDR3 sequences, about 11% of them singletons. Sequenced material: PBMCs from the stem cell graft donor, taken from the stem cell graft. The rearrangement links TRBV27 to TRBJ2-7, with D unresolved. The origin of this receptor is a human donor who donated a stem cell graft to a child with acute myeloid leukemia. In DNA, the CDR3 is TGTGCCAGCAGTTCCCTAATTAACCTCTACGAGCAGTACTTC. Translation: CASSSLINLYEQYF.